Listed below are T cell receptor beta chains from one sample, sequenced in a study of immune evolution from preneoplasia to lung adenocarcinoma. Measured with immunoSEQ multiplex PCR; TCRdb has only the in-frame clones, and not every one. The sample lists around 4,400 clones, approximately 90% occurring once. Sample: FFPE invasive lung adenocarcinoma tissue. The receptors shown here come from a person between 50 and 60 years old with lung adenocarcinoma. Each CDR3 is given with its conserved first and last residue. The D gene is left open where the match is weak. Size tells how often a clone was seen (once, few, many) or the class of an expanded clone, and some rows leave it out.

clone_size: once; v_call: TRBV29-1; j_call: TRBJ2-7; d_call: -; cdr3_nt: TGCAGCATCAAGGGTTCTGGTAGGGACGAGCAGTACTTC; cdr3_aa: CSIKGSGRDEQYF
clone_size: -; v_call: TRBV27; j_call: TRBJ2-1; d_call: TRBD1; cdr3_nt: TGTGCCAGCACCTTGATTGGGACAGGGGGAGGAAATGAGCAGTTCTTC; cdr3_aa: CASTLIGTGGGNEQFF
clone_size: -; v_call: TRBV4-1; j_call: TRBJ2-1; d_call: -; cdr3_nt: TGCGCCAGCAGCCAAGATAGCCCTGGATTTAATGAGCAGTTCTTC; cdr3_aa: CASSQDSPGFNEQFF
clone_size: -; v_call: TRBV27; j_call: TRBJ2-5; d_call: TRBD1; cdr3_nt: TGTGCCAGCAGTAAGAGTGGGACAGGGGTTTTTGAGACCCAGTACTTC; cdr3_aa: CASSKSGTGVFETQYF
clone_size: -; v_call: TRBV20-1; j_call: TRBJ2-1; d_call: -; cdr3_nt: TGCAGTGCTAGGGAGGACAAGGAGCAGTTCTTC; cdr3_aa: CSAREDKEQFF
clone_size: -; v_call: TRBV4-1; j_call: TRBJ2-4; d_call: TRBD2; cdr3_nt: TGCGCCAGCAGTTCCGGGAGGGCCAACATTCAGTACTTC; cdr3_aa: CASSSGRANIQYF
clone_size: -; v_call: TRBV9; j_call: TRBJ1-1; d_call: -; cdr3_nt: TGTGCCAGCAGCCCACTTTTAGGGAACACTGAAGCTTTCTTT; cdr3_aa: CASSPLLGNTEAFF
clone_size: -; v_call: TRBV11-2; j_call: TRBJ1-4; d_call: -; cdr3_nt: TGTGCCAGCAGCCGGGGGCGGCCAACTAATGAAAAACTGTTTTTT; cdr3_aa: CASSRGRPTNEKLFF
clone_size: -; v_call: TRBV7-2; j_call: TRBJ1-3; d_call: TRBD1; cdr3_nt: TGTGCCAGCAGCGCCGGGACAGGATGGGGAAACACCATATATTTT; cdr3_aa: CASSAGTGWGNTIYF
clone_size: -; v_call: TRBV9; j_call: TRBJ2-7; d_call: -; cdr3_nt: TGTGCCAGCAGCCGATTCGGGAGTGGCGAGCAGTACTTC; cdr3_aa: CASSRFGSGEQYF
clone_size: -; v_call: TRBV4-1; j_call: TRBJ1-5; d_call: -; cdr3_nt: TGCGCCAGCAGCCAAGGGGGGTTCCAGCCCCAGCATTTT; cdr3_aa: CASSQGGFQPQHF
clone_size: -; v_call: TRBV18; j_call: TRBJ2-1; d_call: TRBD2; cdr3_nt: TGTGCCAGCTCACCGGAGTCTAGCGGGACCTCTGAGCAGTTCTTC; cdr3_aa: CASSPESSGTSEQFF
clone_size: once; v_call: TRBV6-5; j_call: TRBJ1-1; d_call: -; cdr3_nt: TGTGCCAGCAGGCTCGGGGCCCAGAACACTGAAGCTTTCTTT; cdr3_aa: CASRLGAQNTEAFF
clone_size: -; v_call: TRBV29-1; j_call: TRBJ2-2; d_call: -; cdr3_nt: TGCAGCGTCCGACAGGGCGGGGGCACCGGGGAGCTGTTTTTT; cdr3_aa: CSVRQGGGTGELFF
clone_size: -; v_call: TRBV4-2; j_call: TRBJ1-1; d_call: -; cdr3_nt: TGTGCCAGCAGCCAAGATTGGGGGGTCAGGGCTTTCTTT; cdr3_aa: CASSQDWGVRAFF
clone_size: -; v_call: TRBV10-3; j_call: TRBJ2-7; d_call: TRBD2; cdr3_nt: TGTGCCATCAAAGGGACTAGCGGTACATCCGAGCAGTACTTC; cdr3_aa: CAIKGTSGTSEQYF
clone_size: -; v_call: TRBV5-4; j_call: TRBJ2-2; d_call: TRBD2; cdr3_nt: TGTGCCAGCACCCCACAGGCGGGGGGCACCGGGGAGCTGTTTTTT; cdr3_aa: CASTPQAGGTGELFF
clone_size: -; v_call: TRBV9; j_call: TRBJ1-1; d_call: -; cdr3_nt: TGTGCCAGCAGCGGGGACCTAATGGGGACTGAAGCTTTCTTT; cdr3_aa: CASSGDLMGTEAFF
clone_size: -; v_call: TRBV7-8; j_call: TRBJ2-2; d_call: -; cdr3_nt: TGTGCCAGCAGGATACAGGCCCCAGGGGAGCTGTTTTTT; cdr3_aa: CASRIQAPGELFF
clone_size: -; v_call: TRBV10-2; j_call: TRBJ2-1; d_call: -; cdr3_nt: TGCGCCAGCAGTGAAACTCCAGGGTACAATGAGCAGTTCTTC; cdr3_aa: CASSETPGYNEQFF
clone_size: -; v_call: TRBV9; j_call: TRBJ2-2; d_call: -; cdr3_nt: TGTGCCAGCAGCGTGGCCTCCGAGTTCACCGGGGAGCTGTTTTTT; cdr3_aa: CASSVASEFTGELFF
clone_size: -; v_call: TRBV18; j_call: TRBJ1-4; d_call: -; cdr3_nt: TGTGCCAGCTCAAACCAAACGACGGCTAAACTGTTTTTT; cdr3_aa: CASSNQTTAKLFF
clone_size: -; v_call: TRBV27; j_call: TRBJ1-3; d_call: -; cdr3_nt: TGTGCCAGCAGTTTAGGGGGTAATTCGAGAAACACCATATATTTT; cdr3_aa: CASSLGGNSRNTIYF
clone_size: -; v_call: TRBV5-1; j_call: TRBJ2-1; d_call: -; cdr3_nt: TGCGCCAGCAGCACGGCGGTCGGGGCCCTATGGGGCAATGAGCAGTTCTTC; cdr3_aa: CASSTAVGALWGNEQFF
clone_size: -; v_call: TRBV30; j_call: TRBJ2-1; d_call: TRBD2; cdr3_nt: TGTGCCTGGAGTGTTAGAGCGGGAGGAACCGACAATGAGCAGTTCTTC; cdr3_aa: CAWSVRAGGTDNEQFF
clone_size: few; v_call: TRBV4-3; j_call: TRBJ2-1; d_call: TRBD2; cdr3_nt: TGCGCCAGCAGCCAAGATAGCCTAGCGGAGAATGAGCAGTTCTTC; cdr3_aa: CASSQDSLAENEQFF
clone_size: -; v_call: TRBV5-5; j_call: TRBJ2-7; d_call: -; cdr3_nt: TGTGCCAGCAGCTTGGATTGGGGATTAGCCTACGAGCAGTACTTC; cdr3_aa: CASSLDWGLAYEQYF
clone_size: few; v_call: TRBV5-4; j_call: TRBJ2-1; d_call: TRBD1; cdr3_nt: TGTGCCAGCAGCTGGGACAGGGCCAATGAGCAGTTCTTC; cdr3_aa: CASSWDRANEQFF
clone_size: -; v_call: TRBV9; j_call: TRBJ1-1; d_call: -; cdr3_nt: TGTGCCAGCAGCTACGTCCAGAACACTGAAGCTTTCTTT; cdr3_aa: CASSYVQNTEAFF
clone_size: -; v_call: TRBV7-2; j_call: TRBJ2-3; d_call: -; cdr3_nt: TGTGCCAGCAGAAAGACTAGATCGACAGATACGCAGTATTTT; cdr3_aa: CASRKTRSTDTQYF
clone_size: -; v_call: TRBV18; j_call: TRBJ1-3; d_call: -; cdr3_nt: TGTGCCAGCTCCCCCAAGGGAAGCTCTGGAAACACCATATATTTT; cdr3_aa: CASSPKGSSGNTIYF
clone_size: -; v_call: TRBV5-1; j_call: TRBJ1-1; d_call: TRBD1; cdr3_nt: TGCGCCAGCAGCTTCGGGACAGGGACATCCCCAGAAGCTTTCTTT; cdr3_aa: CASSFGTGTSPEAFF
clone_size: -; v_call: TRBV2; j_call: TRBJ2-7; d_call: -; cdr3_nt: TGTGCCAGCATGTTCGACAGCTCCTACGAGCAGTACTTC; cdr3_aa: CASMFDSSYEQYF
clone_size: -; v_call: TRBV5-8; j_call: TRBJ2-2; d_call: -; cdr3_nt: TGTGCCAGCAGCTTGGTGGGAAACACCGGGGAGCTGTTTTTT; cdr3_aa: CASSLVGNTGELFF
clone_size: -; v_call: TRBV15; j_call: TRBJ2-7; d_call: -; cdr3_nt: TGTGCCACGAACAGGGACCGAGGATACGAGCAGTACTTC; cdr3_aa: CATNRDRGYEQYF
clone_size: -; v_call: TRBV7-9; j_call: TRBJ2-7; d_call: TRBD2; cdr3_nt: TGTGCCAGCAGCTTAGCGGGAGGGACCTACGAGCAGTACTTC; cdr3_aa: CASSLAGGTYEQYF
clone_size: -; v_call: TRBV6-1; j_call: TRBJ2-5; d_call: -; cdr3_nt: TGTGCCAGCAGTCCACAGGGAGGAGGGGAGACCCAGTACTTC; cdr3_aa: CASSPQGGGETQYF
clone_size: -; v_call: TRBV27; j_call: TRBJ1-2; d_call: -; cdr3_nt: TGTGCCAGCAGTTCTGGCGGCAGGGACCCTATTTATGGCTACACCTTC; cdr3_aa: CASSSGGRDPIYGYTF
clone_size: -; v_call: TRBV18; j_call: TRBJ1-2; d_call: -; cdr3_nt: TGTGCCAGCTCAGGTGGCGGCATCTATGGCTACACCTTC; cdr3_aa: CASSGGGIYGYTF
clone_size: once; v_call: TRBV27; j_call: TRBJ2-7; d_call: TRBD2; cdr3_nt: TGTGCCAGCAGTTTTGATCCAGCGGGGACCTACGAGCAGTACTTC; cdr3_aa: CASSFDPAGTYEQYF
clone_size: -; v_call: TRBV7-2; j_call: TRBJ1-2; d_call: -; cdr3_nt: TGTGCCAGCAGCCATCGGGACGGATCATATGGCTACACCTTC; cdr3_aa: CASSHRDGSYGYTF
clone_size: -; v_call: TRBV5-4; j_call: TRBJ2-5; d_call: -; cdr3_nt: TGTGCCAGCAGCTTGGTTGACAGAGGGCAAGAGACCCAGTACTTC; cdr3_aa: CASSLVDRGQETQYF
clone_size: -; v_call: TRBV6-5; j_call: TRBJ2-4; d_call: -; cdr3_nt: TGTGCCGTCAAGGAGGGGGCAGCCAAAAACATTCAGTACTTC; cdr3_aa: CAVKEGAAKNIQYF
clone_size: -; v_call: TRBV18; j_call: TRBJ2-5; d_call: -; cdr3_nt: TGTGCCAGCTCACCACCAACGCGTCACCTTCTGGAGACCCAGTACTTC; cdr3_aa: CASSPPTRHLLETQYF
clone_size: -; v_call: TRBV20-1; j_call: TRBJ2-5; d_call: -; cdr3_nt: TGCAGTGCTAGAGATCAGGAGACCCAGTACTTC; cdr3_aa: CSARDQETQYF
clone_size: -; v_call: TRBV7-9; j_call: TRBJ1-5; d_call: TRBD1; cdr3_nt: TGTGCCAGCAGCGCCTCCGGGACAGCGGGCCAGCCCCAGCATTTT; cdr3_aa: CASSASGTAGQPQHF
clone_size: -; v_call: TRBV18; j_call: TRBJ2-1; d_call: -; cdr3_nt: TGTGCCAGCTCACCACCGAGTCGAGGGAATGAGCAGTTCTTC; cdr3_aa: CASSPPSRGNEQFF
clone_size: -; v_call: TRBV19; j_call: TRBJ2-7; d_call: TRBD2; cdr3_nt: TGTGCCAGTATCGGCTATACTAGCGGGTACGAGCAGTACTTC; cdr3_aa: CASIGYTSGYEQYF